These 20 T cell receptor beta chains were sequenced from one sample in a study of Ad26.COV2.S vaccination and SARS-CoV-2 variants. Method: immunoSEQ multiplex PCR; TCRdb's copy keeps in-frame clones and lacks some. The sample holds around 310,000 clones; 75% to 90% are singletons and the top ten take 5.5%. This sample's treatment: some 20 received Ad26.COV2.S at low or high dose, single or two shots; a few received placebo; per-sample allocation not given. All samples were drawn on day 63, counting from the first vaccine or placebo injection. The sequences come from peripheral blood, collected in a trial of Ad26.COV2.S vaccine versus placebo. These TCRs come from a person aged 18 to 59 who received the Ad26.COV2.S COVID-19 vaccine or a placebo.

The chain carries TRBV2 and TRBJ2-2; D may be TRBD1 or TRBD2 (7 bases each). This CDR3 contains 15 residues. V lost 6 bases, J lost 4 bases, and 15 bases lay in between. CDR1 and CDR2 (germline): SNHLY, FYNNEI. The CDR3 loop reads CASRGDREGTGELFF. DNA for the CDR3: TGTGCCAGCAGGGGCGACAGGGAGGGCACCGGGGAGCTGTTTTTT.

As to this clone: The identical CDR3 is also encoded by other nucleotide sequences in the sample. The CDR3 spells CASSSHPGGYTF. The CDR3 nucleotides read TGTGCCAGCAGCTCCCACCCGGGGGGCTACACCTTC. The chain uses TRBV6-2 or TRBV6-3 and TRBJ1-2, with D hard to call. Trimming shortened V by 6 bases and J by 8 bases, and 13 bases separated the two germline ends. CDR1 and CDR2 from the germline V gene are MNHEY and SVGEGT. The CDR3 length is 12 residues.

DNA of the CDR3: TGTGCCAGCAGCGCCCTGACAGGACTTGGGAACACTGAAGCTTTCTTT. Translating gives CASSALTGLGNTEAFF. The rearrangement joins TRBV5-6 to TRBJ1-1; the D gene is possibly TRBD1 (6 bases). The CDR3 runs 16 residues. Germline V gene lookup returns CDR1 SGHDT and CDR2 YYEEEE. Trimming cost V 4 bases and J 1 base, with 17 bases left between them. The full variable domain, its missing parts supplied by reference TRBV5-6 and TRBJ1-1, is DAGVTQSPTHLIKTRGQQVTLRCSPKSGHDTVSWYQQALGQGPQFIFQYYEEEERQRGNFPDRFSGHQFPNYSSELNVNALLLGDSALYLCASSALTGLGNTEAFFGQGTRLTVV.

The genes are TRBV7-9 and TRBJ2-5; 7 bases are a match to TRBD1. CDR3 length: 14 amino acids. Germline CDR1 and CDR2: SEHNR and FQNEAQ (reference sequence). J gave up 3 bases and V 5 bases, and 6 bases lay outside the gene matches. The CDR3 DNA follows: TGTGCCAGCAGCCAATGGGACAGAAAAGAGACCCAGTACTTC. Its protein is CASSQWDRKETQYF.

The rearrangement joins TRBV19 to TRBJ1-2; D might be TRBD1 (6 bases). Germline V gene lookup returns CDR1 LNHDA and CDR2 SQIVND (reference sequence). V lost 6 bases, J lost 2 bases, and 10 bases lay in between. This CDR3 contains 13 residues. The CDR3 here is CASSYRENYGYTF. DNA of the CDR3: TGTGCCAGTAGCTACAGGGAAAACTATGGCTACACCTTC. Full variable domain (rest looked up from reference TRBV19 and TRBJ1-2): DGGITQSPKYLFRKEGQNVTLSCEQNLNHDAMYWYRQDPGQGLRLIYYSQIVNDFQKGDIAEGYSVSREKKESFPLTVTSAQKNPTAFYLCASSYRENYGYTFGSGTRLTVV.

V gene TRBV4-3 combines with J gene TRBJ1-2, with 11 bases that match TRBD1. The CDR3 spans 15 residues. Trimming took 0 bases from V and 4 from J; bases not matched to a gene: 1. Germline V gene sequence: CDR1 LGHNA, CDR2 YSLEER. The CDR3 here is CASSQDGTGGYGYTF. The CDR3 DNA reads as TGCGCCAGCAGCCAAGATGGGACAGGGGGCTATGGCTACACCTTC.

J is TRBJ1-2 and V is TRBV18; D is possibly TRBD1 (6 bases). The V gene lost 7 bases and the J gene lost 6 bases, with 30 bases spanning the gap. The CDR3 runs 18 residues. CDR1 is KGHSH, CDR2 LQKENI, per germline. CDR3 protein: CASYGGAASQLPTDGYTF. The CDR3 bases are TGTGCCAGCTACGGGGGGGCGGCCTCCCAGCTCCCAACCGATGGCTACACCTTC.

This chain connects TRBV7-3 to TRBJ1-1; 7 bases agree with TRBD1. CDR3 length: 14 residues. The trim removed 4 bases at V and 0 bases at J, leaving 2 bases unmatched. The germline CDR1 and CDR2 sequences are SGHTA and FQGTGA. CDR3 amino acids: CASSSGQMNTEAFF. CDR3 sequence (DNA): TGTGCCAGCAGCTCGGGACAGATGAACACTGAAGCTTTCTTT. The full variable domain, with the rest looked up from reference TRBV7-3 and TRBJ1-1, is GAGVSQTPSNKVTEKGKYVELRCDPISGHTALYWYRQSLGQGPEFLIYFQGTGAADDSGLPNDRFFAVRPEGSVSTLKIQRTERGDSAVYLCASSSGQMNTEAFFGQGTRLTVV.

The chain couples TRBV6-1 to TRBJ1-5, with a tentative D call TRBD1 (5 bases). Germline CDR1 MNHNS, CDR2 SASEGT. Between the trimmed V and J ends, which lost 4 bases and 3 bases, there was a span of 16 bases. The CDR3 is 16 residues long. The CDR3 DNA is TGTGCCAGCAGTGGACTCCGGGACGGAAACAATCAGCCCCAGCATTTT. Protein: CASSGLRDGNNQPQHF.

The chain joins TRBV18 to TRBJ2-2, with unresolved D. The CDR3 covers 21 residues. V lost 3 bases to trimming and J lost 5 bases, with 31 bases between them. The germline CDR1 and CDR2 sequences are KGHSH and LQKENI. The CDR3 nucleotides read TGTGCCAGCTCACCCCGAGTTTTTCGGAGCGACCCCGACCGCGCAACCGGGGAGCTGTTTTTT. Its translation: CASSPRVFRSDPDRATGELFF.

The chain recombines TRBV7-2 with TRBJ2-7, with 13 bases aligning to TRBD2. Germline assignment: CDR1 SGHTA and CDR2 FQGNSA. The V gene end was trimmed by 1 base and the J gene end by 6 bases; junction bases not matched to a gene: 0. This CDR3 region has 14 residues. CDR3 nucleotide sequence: TGTGCCAGCAGCTTAGGACTAGCGGGAGGCGAGCAGTACGTC. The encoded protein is CASSLGLAGGEQYV.

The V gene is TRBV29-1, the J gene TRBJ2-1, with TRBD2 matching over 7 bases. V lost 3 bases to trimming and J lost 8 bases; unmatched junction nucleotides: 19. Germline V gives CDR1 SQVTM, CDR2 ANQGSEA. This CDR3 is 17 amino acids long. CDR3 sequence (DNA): TGCAGCGTTGATGGGGGATCTGGAGGGAGGGGCTCGGATGAGCAGTTCTTC. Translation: CSVDGGSGGRGSDEQFF.

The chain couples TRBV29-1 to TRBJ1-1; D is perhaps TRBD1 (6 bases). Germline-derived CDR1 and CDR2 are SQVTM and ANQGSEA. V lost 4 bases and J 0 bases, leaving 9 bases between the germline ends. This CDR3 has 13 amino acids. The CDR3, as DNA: TGCAGCGTTGTGGGGGACATGAACACTGAAGCTTTCTTT. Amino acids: CSVVGDMNTEAFF.

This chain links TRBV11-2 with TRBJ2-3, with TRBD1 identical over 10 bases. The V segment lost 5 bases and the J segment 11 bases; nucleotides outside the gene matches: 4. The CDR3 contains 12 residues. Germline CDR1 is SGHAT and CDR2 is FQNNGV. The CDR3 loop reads CASSPDRGMQYF. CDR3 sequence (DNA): TGTGCCAGCAGCCCGGACAGGGGGATGCAGTATTTT.

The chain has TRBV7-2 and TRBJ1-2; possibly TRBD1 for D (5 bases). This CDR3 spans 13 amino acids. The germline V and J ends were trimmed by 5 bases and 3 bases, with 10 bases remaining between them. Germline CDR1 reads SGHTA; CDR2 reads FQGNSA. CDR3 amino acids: CASSTPTDYGYTF. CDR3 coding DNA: TGTGCCAGCAGCACCCCGACAGACTATGGCTACACCTTC. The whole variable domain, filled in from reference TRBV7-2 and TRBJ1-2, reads GAGVSQSPSNKVTEKGKDVELRCDPISGHTALYWYRQSLGQGLEFLIYFQGNSAPDKSGLPSDRFSAERTGGSVSTLTIQRTQQEDSAVYLCASSTPTDYGYTFGSGTRLTVV.

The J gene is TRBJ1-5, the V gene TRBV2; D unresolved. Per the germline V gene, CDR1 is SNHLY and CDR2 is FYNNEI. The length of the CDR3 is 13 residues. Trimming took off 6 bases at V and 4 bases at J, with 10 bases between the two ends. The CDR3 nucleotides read TGTGCCAGCAGGATGTATGGTAATCAGCCCCAGCATTTT. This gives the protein CASRMYGNQPQHF.

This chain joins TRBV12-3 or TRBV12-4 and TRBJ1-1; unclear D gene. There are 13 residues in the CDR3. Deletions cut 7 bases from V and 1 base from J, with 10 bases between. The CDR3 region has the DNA TGTGCCAGCAAACCAAACAGGAACACTGAAGCTTTCTTT. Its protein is CASKPNRNTEAFF.

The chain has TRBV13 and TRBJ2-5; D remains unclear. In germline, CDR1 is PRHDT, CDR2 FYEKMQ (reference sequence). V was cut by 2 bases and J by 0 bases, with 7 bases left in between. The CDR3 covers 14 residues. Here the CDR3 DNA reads TGTGCCAGCAGCTTAAACAGAAACCAAGAGACCCAGTACTTC. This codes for CASSLNRNQETQYF.

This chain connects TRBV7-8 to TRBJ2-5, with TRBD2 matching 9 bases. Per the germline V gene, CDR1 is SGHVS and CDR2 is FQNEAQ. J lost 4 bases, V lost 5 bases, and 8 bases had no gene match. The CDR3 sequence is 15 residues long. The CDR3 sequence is CASSITPLAGETQYF. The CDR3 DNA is TGTGCCAGCAGCATAACCCCACTAGCGGGAGAGACCCAGTACTTC.

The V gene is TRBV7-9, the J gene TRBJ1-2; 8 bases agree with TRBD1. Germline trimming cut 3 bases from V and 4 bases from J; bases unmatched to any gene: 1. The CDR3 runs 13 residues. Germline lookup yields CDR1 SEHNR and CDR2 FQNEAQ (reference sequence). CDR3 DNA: TGTGCCAGCAGCTTTGGACAGGGCTATGGCTACACCTTC. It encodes CASSFGQGYGYTF. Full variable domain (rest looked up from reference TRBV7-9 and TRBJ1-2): DTGVSQNPRHKITKRGQNVTFRCDPISEHNRLYWYRQTLGQGPEFLTYFQNEAQLEKSRLLSDRFSAERPKGSFSTLEIQRTEQGDSAMYLCASSFGQGYGYTFGSGTRLTVV.